These 24 T cell receptor beta chains were sequenced from one sample in a study of regulatory T cells in long-lasting Graves disease. The authors built TCR beta libraries using iRepertoire HTBI primers and Arm-PCR of CDR3 regions. In TCRdb, the multiplex PCR reads were re-called with MiXCR into one record per CDR3 protein. This table has about 430,000 distinct CDR3 sequences, about 21% appearing once. Time point described: persistent/refractory GD, antithyroid drugs over 5 years with positive TRAb. Extracted RNA from PBMCs served as the source of the TCR library. The input for sequencing was peripheral blood mononuclear cells (PBMCs), taken when the disease was refractory, from a patient treated with antithyroid drugs. The receptors originated from a female donor with Graves disease.

The DNA of the CDR3 is TGTGCCAGCAGTTTAGGGGTGGATCCAGATACGCAGTATTTT. Translated: CASSLGVDPDTQYF. The J gene is TRBJ2-3, the V gene TRBV27; D gene unclear. Germline values: CDR1 MNHEY, CDR2 SMNVEV (reference sequence). V was clipped by 2 bases and J by 4 bases, with 10 bases between them. This CDR3 has 14 amino acids.

This clonotype came up many times. The chain carries TRBV12-3 or TRBV12-4 and TRBJ1-5; a weak D match, TRBD1 (5 bases). V was trimmed by 5 bases and J by 5 bases, leaving 7 bases between them. There are 12 residues in the CDR3. The CDR3 here is CASSGADQPQHF. The DNA of the CDR3 is TGTGCCAGCAGTGGGGCAGATCAGCCCCAGCATTTT.

This clonotype was seen only a few times. The chain uses TRBV6-2 or TRBV6-3 and TRBJ2-1; no reliable D call. Germline CDR1 and CDR2: MNHEY and SVGEGT. The CDR3 covers 17 residues. The ends were cut back, 1 base at V and 3 bases at J, with 16 bases in the middle. The CDR3 is CASSYFTSEGLYNEQFF. The CDR3 region has the DNA TGTGCCAGCAGTTACTTTACAAGTGAAGGGCTCTACAATGAGCAGTTCTTC.

The chain employs TRBV20-1 and TRBJ2-1; 7 bases agree with TRBD2. Per germline, CDR1 DFQATT and CDR2 SNEGSKA (reference sequence). V lost 0 bases to trimming and J lost 0 bases; unmatched junction nucleotides: 8. This CDR3 has 17 amino acids. CDR3 DNA sequence: TGCAGTGCTAGAGATTCCGGGACTATGAGCTCCTACAATGAGCAGTTCTTC. Residues: CSARDSGTMSSYNEQFF.

At least ten counts were recorded for this clonotype. The chain carries TRBV11-2 and TRBJ2-7, with a weak D call TRBD2 (6 bases). Per the germline V gene, CDR1 is SGHAT and CDR2 is FQNNGV. V gave up 5 bases and J gave up 8 bases, with 19 bases separating them. This CDR3 is 14 amino acids long. The CDR3 bases are TGTGCCAGCAGCCTTAGCGGATTCCTACTGAAGCAGTACTTC. Encoded protein: CASSLSGFLLKQYF.

This clonotype occurred a few times. The chain is built from TRBV27 and TRBJ2-5; 8 nucleotides match TRBD1. V lost 4 bases to trimming and J lost 2 bases; unmatched junction nucleotides: 6. The CDR3 totals 15 residues. The germline gives CDR1 MNHEY, CDR2 SMNVEV (reference sequence). CDR3 sequence reads: CASSSTGGAQETQYF. The DNA of the CDR3 is TGTGCCAGCAGTTCAACAGGGGGAGCACAAGAGACCCAGTACTTC.

This clonotype turned up a few times. V gene TRBV4-1 combines with J gene TRBJ2-7, with D tentatively TRBD2 (6 bases). Germline CDR1 reads MGHRA; CDR2 reads YSYEKL. The germline V and J ends were trimmed by 4 bases and 1 base, with 23 bases remaining between them. The CDR3 covers 18 residues. CDR3 protein: CASSPLEGRGSTSYEQYF. In DNA, the CDR3 is TGCGCCAGCAGCCCCTTGGAGGGGCGTGGAAGTACGTCCTACGAGCAGTACTTC.

Many counts were recorded for this clonotype. The gene calls are TRBV2 and TRBJ2-2; a possible D gene is TRBD2 (6 bases). In germline, CDR1 is SNHLY, CDR2 FYNNEI. V was shortened by 6 bases and J by 1 base, with 9 bases between the two germline ends. The CDR3 sequence is 14 residues long. CDR3 sequence: CASSGRWNTGELFF. The CDR3 DNA follows: TGTGCCAGCAGCGGGAGATGGAACACCGGGGAGCTGTTTTTT.

This clonotype came up many times. This chain joins TRBV6-1 and TRBJ1-6; D remains ambiguous. The CDR3 loop spans 13 amino acids. Per the germline V gene, CDR1 is MNHNS and CDR2 is SASEGT. Trimming shortened V by 8 bases and J by 4 bases, and 9 bases separated the two germline ends. CDR3 loop: CASGPKYNSPLHF. CDR3 DNA sequence: TGTGCCAGCGGGCCGAAGTATAATTCACCCCTCCACTTT.

This clonotype was picked up many times. The chain carries TRBV5-1 and TRBJ2-1; D perhaps matches TRBD2 (6 bases). Germline V CDR1 and CDR2: SGHRS, YFSETQ. V lost 0 bases and J 5 bases, leaving 15 bases between the germline ends. This CDR3 has 16 residues. CDR3 loop: CASSLEREAPHNEQFF. The CDR3 DNA sequence: TGCGCCAGCAGCTTGGAGAGGGAGGCCCCTCACAATGAGCAGTTCTTC.

This clonotype was observed a few times. A much larger clone is a single base away; this may be a read error. The chain recombines TRBV2 with TRBJ2-7, with D perhaps TRBD2 (6 bases). Germline-derived CDR1 and CDR2 are SNHLY and FYNNEI. This CDR3 spans 14 amino acids. CDR3 coding DNA: TGTGCCAGCAGATTGGCGGGAAGTAGCTACGAGCAGTGCTTC. Translation: CASRLAGSSYEQCF. Looking up the rest from reference TRBV2 and TRBJ2-7 gives the full variable domain: EPEVTQTPSHQVTQMGQEVILRCVPISNHLYFYWYRQILGQKVEFLVSFYNNEISEKSEIFDDQFSVERPDGSNFTLKIRSTKLEDSAMYFCASRLAGSSYEQCFGPGTRLTVT.

This clonotype has a count of ten or more. The rearrangement joins TRBV28 to TRBJ1-4, with TRBD1 matching over 9 bases. Germline V gene data show CDR1 as MDHEN and CDR2 as SYDVKM. Trimming removed 5 bases from V and 3 bases from J; junction bases left unmatched: 4. The CDR3 runs to 15 residues. The CDR3 nucleotides read TGTGCCAGCAGTGAACAGGGGGCCCCTAATGAAAAACTGTTTTTT. Translation: CASSEQGAPNEKLFF.

In this sample, this clonotype turned up many times. The CDR3 DNA follows: TGTGCCAGCAGTTCCTCGGGGGCGGGGGGTGGTCAGCCCCAGCATTTT. Encoded protein: CASSSSGAGGGQPQHF. The V call is TRBV27, the J call TRBJ1-5; D might be TRBD1 (6 bases). The V gene lost 4 bases and the J gene lost 6 bases, with 19 bases spanning the gap. Germline V gene lookup returns CDR1 MNHEY and CDR2 SMNVEV (reference sequence). The CDR3 loop spans 16 amino acids.

This clonotype was seen ten or more times. The chain is built from TRBV28 and TRBJ2-7; 12 positions match TRBD2. Per the germline V gene, CDR1 is MDHEN and CDR2 is SYDVKM. The length of the CDR3 is 16 residues. With 8 bases clipped from V and 4 bases from J, the junction kept 12 bases outside the gene matches. The CDR3 sequence: CASQKGASGREYEQYF. As DNA, the CDR3 is TGTGCCAGCCAAAAGGGGGCTAGCGGGAGGGAGTACGAGCAGTACTTC.

This clonotype turned up a few times. This chain joins TRBV28 and TRBJ2-1; 7 bases are a match to TRBD1. V lost 3 bases and J lost 7; bases outside the gene matches: 3. CDR3 size: 13 residues. Germline-derived CDR1 and CDR2 are MDHEN and SYDVKM. The DNA of the CDR3 is TGTGCCAGCAGTTTTATACAGGGGAATGAGCAGTTCTTC. This gives the protein CASSFIQGNEQFF.

The table lists this clonotype with many counts. The V gene is TRBV28, the J gene TRBJ2-7; a possible D gene is TRBD2 (6 bases). The germline V and J ends were trimmed by 6 bases and 2 bases, with 14 bases remaining between them. CDR1 is MDHEN, CDR2 SYDVKM, per germline. The CDR3 length is 14 residues. The CDR3 DNA sequence: TGTGCCAGCAGCCGCGGGACTCAGACCTACGAGCAGTACTTC. This encodes CASSRGTQTYEQYF.

This clonotype has at least ten counts. The J gene is TRBJ2-5, the V gene TRBV7-9; D is tentatively TRBD1 or TRBD2 (5 bases each). CDR1 and CDR2 (germline): SEHNR, FQNEAQ (reference sequence). The CDR3 extends over 16 amino acids. Trimming stripped 1 base from V and 0 bases from J, with 12 bases between. The CDR3 spells CASSLDLGENQETQYF. The CDR3 DNA reads TGTGCCAGCAGCTTAGATTTGGGGGAGAACCAAGAGACCCAGTACTTC.

The chain uses TRBV28 and TRBJ2-3; 7 nucleotides match TRBD1. The ends lost 4 bases at V and 5 bases at J; junction bases unmatched: 6. Per the germline V gene, CDR1 is MDHEN and CDR2 is SYDVKM. The CDR3 sequence is 14 residues long. CDR3 sequence: CASSSSGQQDTQYF. The CDR3 DNA is TGTGCCAGCAGTTCCTCGGGACAGCAAGATACGCAGTATTTT.

At least ten counts were recorded for this clonotype. V gene TRBV2 combines with J gene TRBJ2-2; a weak D match, TRBD2 (6 bases). V was cut by 5 bases and J by 2 bases, with 12 bases left in between. The CDR3 is 15 residues long. CDR1 and CDR2 (germline): SNHLY, FYNNEI. CDR3 DNA: TGTGCCAGCAGTCGGGGGTCCCCTAACACCGGGGAGCTGTTTTTT. This codes for CASSRGSPNTGELFF.

This clonotype came up many times. CDR3 sequence (DNA): TGTGCCAGCAGTTTGTGGACCGGGGAGCTGTTTTTT. As protein: CASSLWTGELFF. The chain combines TRBV28 with TRBJ2-2; D is unresolved. The CDR3 contains 12 residues. Germline loops: CDR1 MDHEN, CDR2 SYDVKM. V was clipped by 3 bases and J by 5 bases, with 4 bases between them.

This clonotype was detected once. Given a much more abundant clone one base away, this may be a read error. This sequence joins TRBV12-3 or TRBV12-4 and TRBJ2-7; maybe TRBD1 (5 bases). The V end was cut by 6 bases, the J end by 2 bases, with 11 bases between. The CDR3 extends over 13 amino acids. The CDR3 coding sequence is TGTGCCAGCAGAGCAGGGTTCACCTACGAGCAGTACTTC. Its protein product is CASRAGFTYEQYF.

This clonotype has just one count. The conserved closing phenylalanine or tryptophan is absent in this CDR3, likely reflecting a read error. The chain's CDR3 is CASSSNLGSPLHL. The CDR3 DNA reads as TGCGCCAGCAGCTCGAATTTGGGATCACCCCTCCACCTT. The chain joins TRBV5-1 to TRBJ1-6; no firm D call. This CDR3 is built from 13 residues. Trimming left V 3 bases short and J 10 bases short, with 11 bases between. Germline V gene data show CDR1 as SGHRS and CDR2 as YFSETQ.

This clonotype has ten or more counts. This chain joins TRBV5-1 and TRBJ1-6; D remains ambiguous. The germline gives CDR1 SGHRS, CDR2 YFSETQ. Trimming pared 3 bases from V and 8 bases from J, leaving 15 bases between. CDR3 length: 15 amino acids. CDR3 residues: CASSYSAQKDSPLHF. As DNA, the CDR3 is TGCGCCAGCAGCTATTCGGCCCAAAAGGATTCACCCCTCCACTTT. The entire variable domain, with the rest obtained from reference TRBV5-1 and TRBJ1-6, is as follows: KAGVTQTPRYLIKTRGQQVTLSCSPISGHRSVSWYQQTPGQGLQFLFEYFSETQRNKGNFPGRFSGRQFSNSRSEMNVSTLELGDSALYLCASSYSAQKDSPLHFGNGTRLTVT.

V usage is TRBV7-9 and J usage is TRBJ2-3, with D perhaps TRBD1 or TRBD2 (5 bases each). The CDR3 covers 14 residues. CDR1 and CDR2 (germline): SEHNR, FQNEAQ (reference sequence). The germline V and J ends were trimmed by 4 bases and 2 bases, with 10 bases remaining between them. CDR3 amino acids: CASSSRGHTDTQYF. CDR3 coding DNA: TGTGCCAGCAGCTCACGGGGCCACACAGATACGCAGTATTTT.